This passage covers 5 T cell receptor beta chains from one sample sequenced in a study of T cells in Graves' hyperthyroidism and ophthalmopathy. The investigators amplified TCR beta CDR3 regions from RNA transcripts. The HTBI primer set was used in a first-round RT-PCR of the TCR CDR3. TCRdb reprocessed the multiplex PCR reads with MiXCR, giving one entry per CDR3 protein. The sample lists under 400,000 distinct CDR3 sequences, around 25% occurring once. The specimen was blood. Receptors were obtained from a man aged 45-65 years with Graves' hyperthyroidism.

V gene TRBV20-1 combines with J gene TRBJ1-2; D remains ambiguous. Germline loops: CDR1 DFQATT, CDR2 SNEGSKA (reference sequence). Between the trimmed V and J ends, which lost 3 bases and 4 bases, there was a span of 15 bases. This CDR3 comprises 14 residues. CDR3 sequence reads: CSASVGGRGYGYTF. The CDR3 DNA follows: TGCAGTGCTAGCGTAGGCGGCAGAGGCTATGGCTACACCTTC.

This chain links TRBV20-1 with TRBJ1-2; no definite D call. The germline gives CDR1 DFQATT, CDR2 SNEGSKA (reference sequence). The CDR3 extends over 14 amino acids. Trimming cost V 3 bases and J 2 bases, with 13 bases left between them. CDR3 loop: CSASVANSNYGYTF. CDR3 DNA: TGCAGTGCTAGTGTCGCAAACAGCAACTATGGCTACACCTTC.

The chain carries TRBV25-1 and TRBJ2-5, with 11 bases matching TRBD2. The CDR3 is made up of 14 amino acids. The ends lost 2 bases at V and 5 bases at J; junction bases unmatched: 1. Germline V CDR1 and CDR2: MGHDK, SYGVNS. CDR3 nucleotides: TGTGCCAGCAGTGAAGCTAGCGGGAGGGAGACCCAGTACTTC. It yields the protein CASSEASGRETQYF.

This clonotype came up many times. This chain connects TRBV28 to TRBJ2-2; tentative D call: TRBD2 (5 bases). V shed 7 bases and J shed 4 bases, with 10 bases lying between them. Germline CDR1 reads MDHEN; CDR2 reads SYDVKM. This CDR3 is built from 13 residues. The CDR3 reads CASNSEPTGELFF. CDR3 DNA: TGTGCCAGCAATAGCGAACCCACCGGGGAGCTGTTTTTT.

The genes are TRBV7-9 and TRBJ1-6, with TRBD1 matching 7 bases. Trimming took 1 base from V and 10 from J; bases not matched to a gene: 10. The germline CDR1 and CDR2 sequences are SEHNR and FQNEAQ (reference sequence). This CDR3 has 16 amino acids. The CDR3 region has the DNA TGTGCCAGCAGCTTAGACGGACAGGCTTCGAGGTCACCCCTCCACTTT. Translation: CASSLDGQASRSPLHF.